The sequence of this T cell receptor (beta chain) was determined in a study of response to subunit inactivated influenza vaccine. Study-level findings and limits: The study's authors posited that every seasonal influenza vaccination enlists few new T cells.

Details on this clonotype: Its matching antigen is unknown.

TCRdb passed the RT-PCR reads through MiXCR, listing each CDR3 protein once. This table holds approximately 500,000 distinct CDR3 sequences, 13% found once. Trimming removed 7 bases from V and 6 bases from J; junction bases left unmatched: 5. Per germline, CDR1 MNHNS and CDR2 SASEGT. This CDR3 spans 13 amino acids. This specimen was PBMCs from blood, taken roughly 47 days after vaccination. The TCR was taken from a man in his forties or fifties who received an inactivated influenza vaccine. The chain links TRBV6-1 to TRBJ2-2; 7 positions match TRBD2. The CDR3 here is CASTAGVAGELFF. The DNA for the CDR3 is TGTGCCAGCACGGCGGGAGTTGCCGGGGAGCTGTTTTTT.